This T cell receptor (beta chain) was recovered during a study of shared clonotypes between healthy human individuals. Overall study: The plates for each donor numbered three CD4 naive, three CD4 memory, two CD8 naive and one CD8 memory.

This was a deep-level run. Measured with immunoSEQ multiplex PCR; TCRdb has only the in-frame clones, and not every one. The table lists fewer than 850,000 clones, around 96% of them singletons. Whole-study findings and limits: Between a few donors, naive CD4 clonotypes were shared at a level of approximately 5%.

Germline V CDR1 and CDR2: SGHAT, FQNNGV. V trimming: 5 bases; J trimming: 6 bases; junction bases outside the gene matches: 13. The CDR3 length is 15 residues. CD45RO negativity and positive selection for CCR7 defined naive CD8 cells, a population that excluded terminally differentiated effector memory CD45RA+ cells. There were no recent acute infections or vaccinations among the donors, who were healthy HIV-negative adults. In the case of this clone: Antigen specificity is unknown.

The sample comprised naive CD8+ T cells sorted from blood. The chain is built from TRBV11-2 and TRBJ2-7, with 7 bases that match TRBD1. The clonotype originates from a man under 40 in good health. The CDR3 DNA sequence: TGTGCCAGCAGCCCGAGGGGGACAGTGTCTTCCGAGCAGTACTTC. This codes for CASSPRGTVSSEQYF. Drawing the rest from reference TRBV11-2 and TRBJ2-7, the complete variable domain is EAGVAQSPRYKIIEKRQSVAFWCNPISGHATLYWYQQILGQGPKLLIQFQNNGVVDDSQLPKDRFSAERLKGVDSTLKIQPAKLEDSAVYLCASSPRGTVSSEQYFGPGTRLTVT.